The 28 T cell receptor beta chains below were found in one sample sequenced in a study of blood T cell repertoires in COVID-19. Profiled with immunoSEQ multiplex PCR; TCRdb holds only in-frame clones, not every one. This table has some 250,000 clones, 85% to 90% appearing once. Sample: peripheral blood. These receptors came from a woman aged 35 to 49 who had recovered from COVID-19.

The chain carries TRBV19 and TRBJ2-1, with 7 bases identical to TRBD2. Germline loops: CDR1 LNHDA, CDR2 SQIVND (reference sequence). The length of the CDR3 is 15 residues. The V segment lost 3 bases and the J segment 0 bases; nucleotides outside the gene matches: 2. DNA of the CDR3: TGTGCCAGTAGTATGGGCGGGAGCTCCTACAATGAGCAGTTCTTC. Translating it yields CASSMGGSSYNEQFF.

This chain links TRBV7-2 with TRBJ1-5, with 9 bases lining up with TRBD1. The CDR3 spans 13 residues. Trimming at V came to 5 bases and at J to 7 bases, leaving 3 bases not matched to a gene. Germline V CDR1 and CDR2: SGHTA, FQGNSA. The CDR3 DNA is TGTGCCAGCAGCCAAGGGACAGGGCAGCCCCAGCATTTT. Translating it yields CASSQGTGQPQHF. Drawing the rest from reference TRBV7-2 and TRBJ1-5, the complete variable domain is GAGVSQSPSNKVTEKGKDVELRCDPISGHTALYWYRQSLGQGLEFLIYFQGNSAPDKSGLPSDRFSAERTGGSVSTLTIQRTQQEDSAVYLCASSQGTGQPQHFGDGTRLSIL.

The chain carries TRBV28 and TRBJ2-4; D perhaps matches TRBD2 (5 bases). CDR1 is MDHEN, CDR2 SYDVKM, per germline. CDR3 size: 16 residues. V was pared by 7 bases and J by 0 bases, with 16 bases between. This CDR3 reads CASKGLVGEAKNIQYF. In DNA form, the CDR3 reads TGTGCCAGCAAGGGCCTGGTCGGGGAAGCCAAAAACATTCAGTACTTC.

The gene calls are TRBV6-6 and TRBJ2-4; a weak D match, TRBD1 (5 bases). This CDR3 has 16 amino acids. V was shortened by 6 bases and J by 0 bases, with 15 bases between the two germline ends. The germline V gene has CDR1 MNHNY and CDR2 SVGAGI (reference sequence). The CDR3 spells CASSPTLGLAKNIQYF. CDR3 sequence (DNA): TGTGCCAGCAGCCCCACCTTGGGGCTAGCCAAAAACATTCAGTACTTC.

The J gene is TRBJ2-1, the V gene TRBV13, with 10 bases lining up with TRBD2. V lost 4 bases to trimming and J lost 12 bases; unmatched junction nucleotides: 12. Germline V gene lookup returns CDR1 PRHDT and CDR2 FYEKMQ (reference sequence). This CDR3 contains 15 residues. The CDR3 sequence is CASSSWGLAGEGQFF. CDR3 DNA: TGTGCCAGCAGCTCGTGGGGGCTAGCGGGAGAGGGGCAGTTCTTC.

On this clone: One junction end disagrees with the germline gene, perhaps due to a read error. V usage is TRBV20-1 and J usage is TRBJ2-3, with 14 nucleotides matching TRBD2. This CDR3 contains 12 residues. Germline V CDR1 and CDR2: DFQATT, SNEGSKA (reference sequence). The CDR3 here is CSASAGTSGSVF. Here the CDR3 DNA reads TGCAGTGCTAGTGCCGGGACTAGCGGGAGTGTTTTT.

The chain couples TRBV9 to TRBJ2-1; TRBD2 matches at 9 bases. The CDR3 sequence is 15 residues long. Germline V gene sequence: CDR1 SGDLS, CDR2 YYNGEE. The J segment lost 2 bases and the V segment lost 3 bases, leaving 3 bases of the junction unmatched. As DNA, the CDR3 is TGTGCCAGCAGCGCCGGACTAGCGACCTACAATGAGCAGTTCTTC. It encodes CASSAGLATYNEQFF.

V is TRBV30 and J is TRBJ2-5; D is possibly TRBD1 (5 bases). The CDR3 spans 12 residues. Trimming shortened V by 3 bases and J by 5 bases, and 10 bases separated the two germline ends. The germline V gene encodes CDR1 GTSNPN and CDR2 SVGIG (reference sequence). The CDR3 bases are TGTGCCTGGAGACAGGACATGGAGACCCAGTACTTC. Protein sequence: CAWRQDMETQYF.

Details on this clone: Other DNA sequences in this specimen translate into the identical CDR3. J is TRBJ1-1 and V is TRBV6-5; 10 bases line up with TRBD1. Germline V gene data show CDR1 as MNHEY and CDR2 as SVGAGI. After removal of 2 bases from V and 5 bases from J, the junction contained 5 bases not matched to a gene. The CDR3 loop spans 15 amino acids. The CDR3 region is CASSYGRTGGTEAFF. In DNA, the CDR3 is TGTGCCAGCAGTTACGGTCGGACAGGGGGAACTGAAGCTTTCTTT.

The chain combines TRBV11-2 with TRBJ1-2, with D maybe TRBD1 (5 bases). Germline V gene lookup returns CDR1 SGHAT and CDR2 FQNNGV. The CDR3 totals 14 residues. Trimming took 1 base from V and 5 from J, leaving 11 bases between them. The CDR3 region is CASSLGGAEYGYTF. The DNA for the CDR3 is TGTGCCAGCAGCTTAGGTGGGGCCGAGTATGGCTACACCTTC.

This sequence joins TRBV6-5 and TRBJ1-1; D unresolved. CDR3 length equals 14 residues. The germline CDR1 and CDR2 sequences are MNHEY and SVGAGI. Trimming took 6 bases from V and 1 from J, leaving 12 bases between them. The CDR3 region has the DNA TGTGCCAGCAGCCCCAACGGAGGGAACACTGAAGCTTTCTTT. Translating gives CASSPNGGNTEAFF.

The V and J genes are TRBV9 and TRBJ1-1; weak D call: TRBD1 (6 bases). Between the trimmed V and J ends, which lost 3 bases and 5 bases, there was a span of 23 bases. CDR1 and CDR2 (germline): SGDLS, YYNGEE. The CDR3 runs to 17 residues. The CDR3 spells CASSEGPLGGPGTEAFF. The CDR3 coding sequence is TGTGCCAGCAGCGAGGGCCCCCTCGGGGGGCCGGGTACTGAAGCTTTCTTT.

The chain combines TRBV7-9 with TRBJ2-3; TRBD2 is a possible D gene (5 bases). The ends were cut back, 5 bases at V and 5 bases at J, with 8 bases in the middle. Germline CDR1 SEHNR, CDR2 FQNEAQ (reference sequence). The CDR3 has 12 amino acids. Written as DNA, the CDR3 is TGTGCCAGCAGCCGGGCGGGAGATACGCAGTATTTT. Its translation: CASSRAGDTQYF.

V gene TRBV27 combines with J gene TRBJ1-5; 12 positions match TRBD1. Germline-derived CDR1 and CDR2 are MNHEY and SMNVEV (reference sequence). The CDR3 consists of 18 residues. With 5 bases clipped from V and 1 base from J, the junction kept 9 bases outside the gene matches. The CDR3: CASSPKGQGAGSNQPQHF. CDR3 DNA sequence: TGTGCCAGCAGTCCAAAGGGACAGGGGGCTGGGAGCAATCAGCCCCAGCATTTT.

The chain employs TRBV19 and TRBJ1-5; no reliable D call. Germline-derived CDR1 and CDR2 are LNHDA and SQIVND (reference sequence). This CDR3 is 14 amino acids long. The ends were cut back, 6 bases at V and 0 bases at J, with 9 bases in the middle. CDR3 nucleotide sequence: TGTGCCAGTAGCCATGAACATAGCAATCAGCCCCAGCATTTT. This sequence encodes CASSHEHSNQPQHF.

The chain combines TRBV5-4 with TRBJ2-1, with D maybe TRBD2 (8 bases). The CDR3 runs 16 residues. Germline values: CDR1 SGHNT, CDR2 YYREEE (reference sequence). With 6 bases removed from V and 3 bases from J, the gap between germline ends came to 19 bases. CDR3 sequence (DNA): TGTGCCAGCACCCGGGGGGGGGACAGCAGCTACAATGAGCAGTTCTTC. Its protein is CASTRGGDSSYNEQFF. Using reference TRBV5-4 and TRBJ2-1 for the parts outside the CDR3, the full variable domain is ETGVTQSPTHLIKTRGQQVTLRCSSQSGHNTVSWYQQALGQGPQFIFQYYREEENGRGNFPPRFSGLQFPNYSSELNVNALELDDSALYLCASTRGGDSSYNEQFFGPGTRLTVL.

This clone was observed a single time. The rearrangement uses TRBV13 and TRBJ1-5, with a weak D call TRBD1 (5 bases). Germline values: CDR1 PRHDT, CDR2 FYEKMQ (reference sequence). V lost 3 bases and J 10 bases, leaving 13 bases between the germline ends. This CDR3 has 13 amino acids. The CDR3 reads CASSLNRRVPQHF. In DNA form, the CDR3 reads TGTGCCAGCAGCTTGAACCGCAGGGTACCCCAGCATTTT.

The rearrangement joins TRBV6-1 to TRBJ2-7; TRBD2 aligns across 8 bases. V shed 0 bases, J shed 2 bases, and the junction held 0 bases outside the gene matches. The germline V gene has CDR1 MNHNS and CDR2 SASEGT. This CDR3 has 14 residues. The chain's CDR3 is CASSEAGLAYEQYF. The DNA of the CDR3 is TGTGCCAGCAGTGAAGCGGGACTAGCCTACGAGCAGTACTTC.

V gene TRBV5-1 combines with J gene TRBJ1-1; D is unclear. Germline V gene lookup returns CDR1 SGHRS and CDR2 YFSETQ. The CDR3 contains 14 residues. The ends were cut back, 1 base at V and 3 bases at J, with 10 bases in the middle. For the CDR3, the DNA is TGCGCCAGCAGCTTGAAGAGTTTTGACACTGAAGCTTTCTTT. Protein sequence: CASSLKSFDTEAFF.

The J gene is TRBJ1-2, the V gene TRBV28; tentatively, D is TRBD1 (6 bases). Trimming took 6 bases from V and 7 from J, leaving 9 bases between them. The CDR3 spans 11 residues. Germline V CDR1 and CDR2: MDHEN, SYDVKM. CDR3 coding DNA: TGTGCCAGCAGGCTAGGGGGTGGCTACACCTTC. Amino acid sequence: CASRLGGGYTF.

This clone was observed a few times. This chain uses TRBV25-1 with TRBJ2-7; 10 nucleotides line up with TRBD1. The length of the CDR3 is 12 residues. CDR1 MGHDK and CDR2 SYGVNS come from the germline V gene. V gave up 8 bases and J gave up 2 bases; unmatched junction bases: 0. CDR3 sequence (DNA): TGTGCCAGCGGGACAGGGGCCTACGAGCAGTACTTC. Residues: CASGTGAYEQYF.

CDR3 DNA sequence: TGTGCCAGCAGTGACTTCGGGACTAGCGGGAGGGGGCCCGAAGAGACCCAGTACTTC. This encodes CASSDFGTSGRGPEETQYF. V and J are TRBV6-4 and TRBJ2-5; TRBD2 agrees at 16 bases. The CDR3 covers 19 residues. Germline CDR1 is MRHNA and CDR2 is SNTAGT. The V segment lost 1 base and the J segment 3 bases; nucleotides outside the gene matches: 8.

This clone has just one count. This chain uses TRBV6-4 with TRBJ2-1; 12 positions match TRBD2. V lost 5 bases to trimming and J lost 4 bases; unmatched junction nucleotides: 3. This CDR3 has 15 amino acids. The germline V gene has CDR1 MRHNA and CDR2 SNTAGT. CDR3 sequence reads: CASSPLAGGYNEQFF. In DNA form, the CDR3 reads TGTGCCAGCAGTCCCCTAGCGGGAGGGTACAATGAGCAGTTCTTC.

The rearrangement links TRBV4-1 to TRBJ2-7; 8 nucleotides line up with TRBD1. The V gene's germline CDR1 is MGHRA and CDR2 YSYEKL. With V trimmed by 5 bases and J by 0 bases, 6 bases remained unmatched. The CDR3 totals 15 residues. The CDR3, as DNA: TGCGCCAGCAGCACCGGGACAGGCTTCTCCTACGAGCAGTACTTC. Amino acids: CASSTGTGFSYEQYF.

The chain is built from TRBV9 and TRBJ1-5, with 7 bases aligning to TRBD1. The J segment lost 1 base and the V segment lost 3 bases, leaving 4 bases of the junction unmatched. The CDR3 has 15 residues. Germline V gene lookup returns CDR1 SGDLS and CDR2 YYNGEE. In DNA, the CDR3 is TGTGCCAGCAGCGGACAGGGAATAAGCAATCAGCCCCAGCATTTT. This codes for CASSGQGISNQPQHF.

The V gene is TRBV9, the J gene TRBJ1-2, with D tentatively TRBD1 (6 bases). Germline V gene sequence: CDR1 SGDLS, CDR2 YYNGEE. The CDR3 extends over 16 amino acids. V was clipped by 0 bases and J by 4 bases, with 16 bases between them. CDR3 amino acids: CASSVGPQQGFYGYTF. The CDR3, as DNA: TGTGCCAGCAGCGTAGGTCCCCAACAGGGATTCTATGGCTACACCTTC.

This chain links TRBV5-3 with TRBJ1-1, with D unclear. TRBV5-3 is labeled an ORF, and its function is uncertain. CDR3 length: 11 residues. The ends were cut back, 4 bases at V and 11 bases at J, with 12 bases in the middle. The CDR3: CARSPPLSAFF. The CDR3 DNA follows: TGTGCCAGAAGCCCCCCTTTGAGTGCTTTCTTT.

The chain recombines TRBV5-1 with TRBJ1-5; unclear D gene. This CDR3 has 15 residues. The germline V and J ends were trimmed by 4 bases and 4 bases, with 15 bases remaining between them. Per germline, CDR1 SGHRS and CDR2 YFSETQ. This CDR3 is CASSRGEGWNQPQHF. CDR3 nucleotides: TGCGCCAGCAGCCGGGGTGAGGGTTGGAATCAGCCCCAGCATTTT.